Following are 4 T cell receptor beta chains from one sample sequenced in a study of PD-1 blockade in mismatch repair-deficient tumors. Produced via immunoSEQ multiplex PCR; TCRdb's table is partial and in-frame only. The table records 120,000 or so clones, approximately 90% of them present only once. This material consisted of peripheral blood, taken 44 weeks after starting pembrolizumab. The receptors stem from an adult with mismatch repair-deficient cancer.

The V call is TRBV27, the J call TRBJ1-2, with D tentatively TRBD1 (6 bases). Trimming took 0 bases from V and 7 from J, leaving 15 bases between them. The CDR3 extends over 15 amino acids. Germline values: CDR1 MNHEY, CDR2 SMNVEV (reference sequence). In nucleotides, the CDR3 is TGTGCCAGCAGTTTATCGTCGGGCAGGGGATCTGGCTACACCTTC. Translation: CASSLSSGRGSGYTF.

The V call is TRBV28, the J call TRBJ2-7; TRBD2 might be the D (5 bases). Germline V gene sequence: CDR1 MDHEN, CDR2 SYDVKM. The CDR3 covers 14 residues. The V end was cut by 1 base, the J end by 6 bases, with 13 bases between. DNA for the CDR3: TGTGCCAGCAGTTTATTCCGGGAAGGGAGCGAGCAGTACTTC. Translation: CASSLFREGSEQYF.

V gene TRBV4-2 combines with J gene TRBJ1-4; D unclear. V lost 0 bases and J 8 bases, leaving 16 bases between the germline ends. CDR1 LGHNA and CDR2 YNFKEQ come from the germline V gene. The CDR3 length is 16 residues. The CDR3 DNA reads as TGTGCCAGCAGCCAAGATGGCGGTAGCGCCGCAGAAAAACTGTTTTTT. This codes for CASSQDGGSAAEKLFF.

On this clone itself: Additional DNA sequences in this sample encode the identical CDR3. This rearrangement joins TRBV7-9 to TRBJ2-5, with a tentative D call TRBD2 (6 bases). The CDR3 sequence is 11 residues long. CDR1 is SEHNR, CDR2 FQNEAQ, per germline (reference sequence). With 5 bases removed from V and 5 bases from J, the gap between germline ends came to 6 bases. CDR3 DNA sequence: TGTGCCAGCAGCAGCGGGGAGACCCAGTACTTC. The encoded protein is CASSSGETQYF.